Below, one T cell receptor (beta chain) is given with its context. Antigen: not known. This entry is derived from a study of vaccination effects on CD4 cells after COVID-19. Sequenced by immunoSEQ multiplex PCR; TCRdb stores in-frame clones only, minus some. This sample has about 58,000 clones, with 60% to 85% found just once. Cells that had been cultured for 9 to 10 days were the source of isolated CD4+ T cells. Each culture had half its medium swapped for IL-2 medium on days 3 and 7. CDR3 length: 16 amino acids. From germline, CDR1 is SGHVS and CDR2 FQNEAQ. V shed 3 bases, J shed 5 bases, and the junction held 7 bases outside the gene matches.

Source: CD4+ T cells from PBMCs cultured without peptide, taken before COVID-19 vaccination. The clonotype comes from a human donor who received a COVID-19 vaccine. The chain combines TRBV7-8 with TRBJ2-5; the match to TRBD2 covers 12 bases. CDR3 region: CASSFRLAGAGETQYF. The DNA for the CDR3 is TGTGCCAGCAGCTTCAGACTAGCGGGGGCGGGGGAGACCCAGTACTTC.